This passage covers 17 T cell receptor beta chains from one sample sequenced in a study of Tregs in tolerant kidney transplant recipients. Here immunoSEQ multiplex PCR was the method, and the copy in TCRdb shows in-frame clones only, minus some. This table has some 11,000 clones, 90% to 95% appearing once. Antigens of these TCRs are unknown. The sequenced sample was Tregs from blood cultured with allogeneic cells, obtained before the transplant. The source is a human patient who received a combined kidney and bone marrow transplant.

This clone was counted a few times. This CDR3 is also generated by other DNA sequences in the sample. This chain uses TRBV19 with TRBJ1-2, with D possibly being TRBD1 (6 bases). With 3 bases removed from V and 7 bases from J, the gap between germline ends came to 12 bases. Germline CDR1 LNHDA, CDR2 SQIVND (reference sequence). The CDR3 runs to 13 residues. CDR3 DNA: TGTGCCAGTAGTATGAGGGGAGGGGGTGGCTACACCTTC. Translated: CASSMRGGGGYTF.

This rearrangement joins TRBV5-1 to TRBJ2-3; weak D call: TRBD2 (6 bases). This CDR3 comprises 14 residues. V was clipped by 0 bases and J by 4 bases, with 9 bases between them. In germline, CDR1 is SGHRS, CDR2 YFSETQ. As DNA, the CDR3 is TGCGCCAGCAGCTTGGAACTAGCCCCAGATACGCAGTATTTT. Residues: CASSLELAPDTQYF.

This sequence joins TRBV21-1 and TRBJ2-1; the D segment call TRBD2 is taken from the table without a DNA check. TRBV21-1 is described as a pseudogene. The length of the CDR3 is 13 residues. The CDR3 protein is CARAGPARNEQFF. Written as DNA, the CDR3 is TGTGCCAGGGCGGGGCCTGCACGGAATGAGCAGTTCTTC.

The CDR3 sequence: CASRAGQGLSYGYTF. In DNA form, the CDR3 reads TGTGCCAGCAGAGCCGGACAGGGGCTAAGCTATGGCTACACCTTC. The V and J genes are TRBV2 and TRBJ1-2; 9 nucleotides agree with TRBD1. Germline V gives CDR1 SNHLY, CDR2 FYNNEI. The CDR3 consists of 15 residues. V trimming: 6 bases; J trimming: 4 bases; junction bases outside the gene matches: 9.

The CDR3 here is CASSPGLYNTEAFF. In DNA form, the CDR3 reads TGTGCCAGCTCTCCCGGATTGTATAACACTGAAGCTTTCTTT. The V and J genes are TRBV18 and TRBJ1-1, with D hard to call. The CDR3 sequence is 14 residues long. The V end was cut by 6 bases, the J end by 2 bases, with 13 bases between. Germline values: CDR1 KGHSH, CDR2 LQKENI.

The chain links TRBV10-3 to TRBJ2-7; 7 bases map to TRBD1. Germline CDR1 ENHRY, CDR2 SYGVKD. This CDR3 has 13 residues. V trimming: 4 bases; J trimming: 4 bases; junction bases outside the gene matches: 4. The CDR3: CAISVGQVYEQYF. In DNA, the CDR3 is TGTGCCATCAGTGTAGGACAGGTTTACGAGCAGTACTTC.

The CDR3 nucleotides read TGTGCCAGTACCATGGGTGCGGGAGGAACAGATACGCAGTATTTT. Translated: CASTMGAGGTDTQYF. This rearrangement joins TRBV19 to TRBJ2-3; 8 positions agree with TRBD2. The CDR3 is 15 amino acids. Germline assignment: CDR1 LNHDA and CDR2 SQIVND (reference sequence). The trim removed 7 bases at V and 3 bases at J, leaving 9 bases unmatched.

This clone came up once. The J gene is TRBJ1-1, the V gene TRBV5-1, with D possibly TRBD1 on 5 matching bases. The germline V gene encodes CDR1 SGHRS and CDR2 YFSETQ. V lost 0 bases and J lost 6, with 18 bases in between. There are 16 residues in the CDR3. The CDR3 DNA follows: TGCGCCAGCAGCTTGGTTCGGACGAGTGGGGGAGCTGAAGCTTTCTTT. Protein product: CASSLVRTSGGAEAFF.

This rearrangement joins TRBV7-2 to TRBJ1-2; TRBD1 matches 7 bases. This CDR3 region has 14 residues. Germline V lookup: CDR1 SGHTA, CDR2 FQGNSA. V gave up 2 bases and J gave up 8 bases; unmatched junction bases: 8. The DNA for the CDR3 is TGTGCCAGCAGCTTATACGGACAGGTTATGGGCTACACCTTC. This sequence encodes CASSLYGQVMGYTF. The full variable domain, with the rest looked up from reference TRBV7-2 and TRBJ1-2, is GAGVSQSPSNKVTEKGKDVELRCDPISGHTALYWYRQSLGQGLEFLIYFQGNSAPDKSGLPSDRFSAERTGGSVSTLTIQRTQQEDSAVYLCASSLYGQVMGYTFGSGTRLTVV.

The CDR3 protein is CATSRGRDRNQIYGYTF. CDR3 nucleotides: TGTGCCACCAGCAGAGGCCGGGACAGGAACCAAATCTATGGCTACACCTTC. The genes are TRBV15 and TRBJ1-2; 8 bases are a match to TRBD1. The V segment lost 1 base and the J segment 4 bases; nucleotides outside the gene matches: 11. CDR1 and CDR2 from the germline V gene are LNHNV and YYDKDF (reference sequence). The CDR3 totals 17 residues.

J is TRBJ2-3 and V is TRBV4-3, with 12 bases aligning to TRBD2. The V segment lost 1 base and the J segment 7 bases; nucleotides outside the gene matches: 12. The germline CDR1 and CDR2 sequences are LGHNA and YSLEER. The CDR3 covers 18 residues. CDR3 loop: CASSQGSPASGGANTQYF. The CDR3 DNA follows: TGCGCCAGCAGCCAAGGGAGTCCGGCTAGCGGGGGGGCGAATACGCAGTATTTT.

There are a few counts of this clone. The gene calls are TRBV5-6 and TRBJ1-2; D may be TRBD1 (5 bases). Germline lookup yields CDR1 SGHDT and CDR2 YYEEEE. V gave up 1 base and J gave up 8 bases, with 21 bases separating them. The CDR3 runs 16 residues. CDR3 sequence reads: CASSLTPLGGVGGYTF. The CDR3 bases are TGTGCCAGCAGCTTGACCCCCCTGGGAGGGGTGGGGGGCTACACCTTC.

The CDR3 protein is CASSPDRGSPLHF. The CDR3 DNA reads as TGTGCCAGCAGCCCAGACAGGGGTTCACCCCTCCACTTT. This rearrangement joins TRBV7-8 to TRBJ1-6; TRBD1 matches at 8 bases. V shed 5 bases and J 9 bases; nucleotides not matched to a gene: 3. Germline V gives CDR1 SGHVS, CDR2 FQNEAQ. This CDR3 comprises 13 residues.

The gene calls are TRBV7-3 and TRBJ2-5, with TRBD1 as a possible D gene (6 bases). Germline V gene data show CDR1 as SGHTA and CDR2 as FQGTGA. The germline V and J ends were trimmed by 5 bases and 4 bases, with 17 bases remaining between them. The CDR3 is 15 residues long. The CDR3 DNA follows: TGTGCCAGCAGCCCCACAGGGTTGTCGAGAGAGACCCAGTACTTC. This sequence encodes CASSPTGLSRETQYF.

This clone occurred once. The chain recombines TRBV5-1 with TRBJ2-2; D unresolved. Trimming stripped 0 bases from V and 6 bases from J, with 15 bases between. The V gene's germline CDR1 is SGHRS and CDR2 YFSETQ. The CDR3 spans 16 residues. CDR3 nucleotides: TGCGCCAGCAGCTTGGCCTCCGGGTCAGTGGCCGGGGAGCTGTTTTTT. Protein product: CASSLASGSVAGELFF.

This sequence joins TRBV19 and TRBJ2-5, with 7 nucleotides matching TRBD2. The CDR3 consists of 17 residues. Trimming cost V 5 bases and J 2 bases; bases outside gene matches: 14. CDR1 LNHDA and CDR2 SQIVND come from the germline V gene (reference sequence). The CDR3, as DNA: TGTGCCAGTAGTCGAACGGAGGGGCAGGGAGGGCAAGAGACCCAGTACTTC. Amino acid sequence: CASSRTEGQGGQETQYF.

The gene calls are TRBV23-1 and TRBJ1-6; D is possibly TRBD1 (5 bases). TRBV23-1 qualifies as an ORF whose function is uncertain. V was clipped by 10 bases and J by 5 bases, with 12 bases between them. The CDR3 has 13 amino acids. Written as DNA, the CDR3 is TGCGCCACTCGGGGCCTTGATAATTCACCCCTCCACTTT. Amino acids: CATRGLDNSPLHF.